The T cell receptor (beta chain) described here comes from a study of blood T cell repertoires in COVID-19. Study background: From the United States, Italy and Spain came samples of acute and convalescent COVID-19. Nucleic acid was either cDNA or gDNA, and it came from T cells, B-cell-depleted T cells, or PBMCs.

Germline V gene lookup returns CDR1 SEHNR and CDR2 FQNEAQ (reference sequence). This CDR3 has 14 amino acids. Trimming stripped 5 bases from V and 6 bases from J, with 13 bases between. How the authors handled the data: Scientists estimated how many nucleated cells there were by amplifying reference gene primers. The method was immunoSEQ multiplex PCR; TCRdb's version includes in-frame clones alone and lacks a portion of them. V, J and clone size were drawn from that table, and D and trimming were deduced from the DNA. The table records about 55,000 clones, roughly four fifths of them present only once.

This sequence joins TRBV7-9 and TRBJ2-2, with D possibly matching TRBD2 (5 bases). The sequencing input was peripheral blood. The clonotype comes from a human donor in a cohort sampled during active COVID-19. The chain's CDR3 is CASSPRSGAGELFF. The CDR3 DNA is TGTGCCAGCAGCCCACGGAGCGGCGCCGGGGAGCTGTTTTTT.